This T cell receptor beta chain was sequenced for a study of response to subunit inactivated influenza vaccine. Study-wide findings and caveats: Authors suggested seasonal influenza vaccinations each recruit few new T cells.

TCRdb called the RT-PCR reads again in MiXCR, with one record for every CDR3 protein. The sample yields 550,000 to 650,000 distinct CDR3 sequences, 10% to 15% seen once. The CDR3 sequence is 14 residues long. Trimming took 6 bases from V and 3 from J, leaving 15 bases between them. This clonotype was recorded many times. Its target is not known. The origin of this receptor is a man aged 45-65 years who received an inactivated influenza vaccine. The V call is TRBV12-3 or TRBV12-4, the J call TRBJ2-7; D may correspond to TRBD1 or TRBD2 (5 bases each). The specimen was PBMCs from blood, collected on the day of vaccination. CDR3 in amino acids: CASSPDSGHYEQYF. The CDR3 bases are TGTGCCAGCAGCCCCGACAGCGGACACTACGAGCAGTACTTC.